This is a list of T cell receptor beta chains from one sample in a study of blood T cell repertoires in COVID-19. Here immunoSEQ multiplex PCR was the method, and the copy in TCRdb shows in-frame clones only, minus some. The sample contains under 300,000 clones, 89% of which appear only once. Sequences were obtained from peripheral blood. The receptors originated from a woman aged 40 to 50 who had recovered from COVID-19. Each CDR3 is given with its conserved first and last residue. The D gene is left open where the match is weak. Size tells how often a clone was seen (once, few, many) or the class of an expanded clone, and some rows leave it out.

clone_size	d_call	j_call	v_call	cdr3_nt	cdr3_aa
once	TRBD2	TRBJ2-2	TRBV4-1	TGCGCCAGCAGCCAAGAACCGAGACTAGCGTCCGGGGAGCTGTTTTTT	CASSQEPRLASGELFF
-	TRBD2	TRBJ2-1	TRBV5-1	TGCGCCAGCAGCTTGGATCCAGCGGGAGGCCTCGGTGAGCAGTTCTTC	CASSLDPAGGLGEQFF
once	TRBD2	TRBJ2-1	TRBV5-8	TGTGCCAGCAGCTTGGAACTAGCGGGGATGAGCTCCTACAATGAGCAGTTCTTC	CASSLELAGMSSYNEQFF
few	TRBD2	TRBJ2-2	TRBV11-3	TGTGCCAGCAGCCCGGGGACTAGCGGGAGTACCGGGGAGCTGTTTTTT	CASSPGTSGSTGELFF
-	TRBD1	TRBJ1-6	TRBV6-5	TGTGCCAGCAGTCCCTACACAGGGGAAAATTCACCCCTCCACTTT	CASSPYTGENSPLHF
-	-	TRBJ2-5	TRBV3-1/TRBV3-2	TGTGCCTCCAAACGGAGGACTCAAGAGACCCAGTACTTC	CASKRRTQETQYF
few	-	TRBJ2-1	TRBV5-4	TGTGCCAGCAGCTCAGCAGGGTTTTCATACAATGAGCAGTTCTTC	CASSSAGFSYNEQFF
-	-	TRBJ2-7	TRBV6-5	TGTGCCAGCACCCATATCGGGAACGAGCAGTACTTC	CASTHIGNEQYF
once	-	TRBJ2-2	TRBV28	TGTGCCAGCAGTTTAAAACTAGAGGTCGGGGAGCTGTTTTTT	CASSLKLEVGELFF
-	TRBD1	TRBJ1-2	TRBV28	TGTGCCAGCCAACAGGGGGATTGGACCTATGGCTACACCTTC	CASQQGDWTYGYTF
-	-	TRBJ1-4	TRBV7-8	TGTGCCAGCAGCTTAGTTGGGGCGGACCAAGGAAAACTGTTTTTT	CASSLVGADQGKLFF
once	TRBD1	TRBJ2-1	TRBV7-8	TGTGCCAGCAGCTTATGGGCCGGACAGGAATTTAGTGAGCAGTTCTTC	CASSLWAGQEFSEQFF
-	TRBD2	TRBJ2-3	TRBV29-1	TGCAGCGTTGCTCATAAGCGGGAGCCCACAGATACGCAGTATTTT	CSVAHKREPTDTQYF
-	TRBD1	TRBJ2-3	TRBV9	TGTGCCAGCAGCCCTAATACAGGGGGGAACACAGATACGCAGTATTTT	CASSPNTGGNTDTQYF
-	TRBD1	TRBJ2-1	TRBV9	TGTGCCAGCAGCTCACCACAGGGGCGAAGCTCCTACAATGAGCAGTTCTTC	CASSSPQGRSSYNEQFF
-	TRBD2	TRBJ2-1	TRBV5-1	TGCGCCAGCAGCTTACCCGGGGCGGGAGGCTACAATGAGCAGTTCTTC	CASSLPGAGGYNEQFF
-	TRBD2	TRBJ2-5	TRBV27	TGTGCCAGCAGTTTATCGGGTGGGGGGGTCGAAGAGACCCAGTACTTC	CASSLSGGGVEETQYF
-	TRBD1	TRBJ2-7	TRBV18	TGTGCCAGCTCACCATCACAGGGGGTATCCTACGAGCAGTACTTC	CASSPSQGVSYEQYF
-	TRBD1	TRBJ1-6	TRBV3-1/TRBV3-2	TGTGCCAGCAGCCGGGGACAGGGGGGTTCACCCCTCCACTTT	CASSRGQGGSPLHF
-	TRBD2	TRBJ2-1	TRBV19	TGTGCCAGTAGTACCTCCCTGGCGGGAGACTACAATGAGCAGTTCTTC	CASSTSLAGDYNEQFF
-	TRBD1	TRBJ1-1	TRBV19	TGTGCCAGTAGTGTACAGGGGGCTGTCACTGAAGCTTTCTTT	CASSVQGAVTEAFF
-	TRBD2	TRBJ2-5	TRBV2	TGTGCCAGCAAACCGGGGTTAGCGGGAGCCTCCCAAGAGACCCAGTACTTC	CASKPGLAGASQETQYF
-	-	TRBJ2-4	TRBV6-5	TGTGCCAGCAGCACAGGGACTAACAAAAACATTCAGTACTTC	CASSTGTNKNIQYF
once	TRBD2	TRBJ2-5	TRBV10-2	TGCGCCAGCAGTGAACTAGCGGGAAGCGTGGAGACCCAGTACTTC	CASSELAGSVETQYF
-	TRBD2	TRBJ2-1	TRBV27	TGTGCCAGCAGTTTCTTCCAGCGGGAGGGAAATGAGCAGTTCTTC	CASSFFQREGNEQFF
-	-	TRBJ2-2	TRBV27	TGTGCCAGCAGTCCACAGGATCCTAAATTTTTTAACACCGGGGAGCTGTTTTTT	CASSPQDPKFFNTGELFF
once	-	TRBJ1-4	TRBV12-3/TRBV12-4	TGTGCCAGCAGTCGGAATGAAAAACTGTTTTTT	CASSRNEKLFF
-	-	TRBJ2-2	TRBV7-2	TGTGCCAGCAGCTTAGAATACTGGTCTACCGGGGAGCTGTTTTTT	CASSLEYWSTGELFF
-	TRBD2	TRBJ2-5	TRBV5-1	TGCGCCAGCAGCTTGGCGGGGGCGGTAGCGGGAGTCACAGAGACCCAGTACTTC	CASSLAGAVAGVTETQYF
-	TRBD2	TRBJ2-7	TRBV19	TGTGCCAGTAGTATAGGCGGCCTAGCGGGAGGCGAGCAGTACTTC	CASSIGGLAGGEQYF
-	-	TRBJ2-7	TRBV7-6	TGTGCCAGCAGCTTAGTGTTCCTCGGCGAGCAGTACTTC	CASSLVFLGEQYF